This entry features one TCR beta chain sequence. What it binds is not known. V was pared by 8 bases and J by 5 bases, with 11 bases between. The CDR3 runs to 12 residues. Germline V CDR1 and CDR2: ENHRY, SYGVKD. CD45RO/CCR7/CD25/CD127/CD95/CD27 separated CD4+ naive, central memory, regulatory and stem cell-like memory cells by sorting. The sample belongs to a study of beta chain features in type 1 diabetes. Study conclusions and caveats: Relative to healthy donors, patients appeared to have naive, central memory and Treg TCRB repertoires that were more similar. Possible PCR preference for shorter templates applied equally to patients and controls. TCRB CDR3s were moderately but significantly shorter in Type 1 diabetes patients in all four CD4+ subsets.

Of the isolated RNA, all was reverse transcribed, and so the sequenced material was expressed TCRB transcripts. Generated by immunoSEQ multiplex PCR, the TCRdb table keeps only in-frame clones and is missing some. The table has 150,000 to 200,000 clones, approximately 8.4% seen once. The clonotype originates from a man between 18 and 29 years old with type 1 diabetes. The chain uses TRBV10-3 and TRBJ2-3, with a weak D call TRBD2 (5 bases). Material for sequencing was central memory CD4+ T cells from blood. The CDR3 reads CAISPREDTQYF. The CDR3 DNA is TGTGCCATCTCCCCCCGGGAAGATACGCAGTATTTT.